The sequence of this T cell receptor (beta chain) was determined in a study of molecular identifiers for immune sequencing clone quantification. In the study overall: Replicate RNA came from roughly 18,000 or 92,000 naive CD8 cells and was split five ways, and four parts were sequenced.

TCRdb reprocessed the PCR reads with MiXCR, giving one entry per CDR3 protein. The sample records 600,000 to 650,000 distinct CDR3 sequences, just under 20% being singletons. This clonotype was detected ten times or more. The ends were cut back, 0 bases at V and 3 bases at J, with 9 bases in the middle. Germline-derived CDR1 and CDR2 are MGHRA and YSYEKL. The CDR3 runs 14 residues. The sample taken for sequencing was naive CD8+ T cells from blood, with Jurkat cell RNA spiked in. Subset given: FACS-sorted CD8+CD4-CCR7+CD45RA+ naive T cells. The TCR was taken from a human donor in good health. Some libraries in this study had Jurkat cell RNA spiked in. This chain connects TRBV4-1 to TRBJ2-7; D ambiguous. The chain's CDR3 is CASSQDPWDYEQYF. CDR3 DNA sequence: TGCGCCAGCAGCCAAGATCCGTGGGACTACGAGCAGTACTTC.